The entry that follows covers one TCR beta chain sequence. PCR primers comprised 60 Vbeta and 13 Jbeta primers. The data were produced by immunoSEQ multiplex PCR, yet TCRdb's version contains in-frame clones alone and is incomplete. The table has roughly 240,000 clones, 82% seen once. Trimming took off 1 base at V and 6 bases at J, with 7 bases between the two ends. CDR3 length: 13 amino acids. Germline loops: CDR1 SNHLY, CDR2 FYNNEI. This sample was taken from a study of cytomegalovirus exposure and HLA in healthy donors. This receptor was identified in a woman aged 35 to 49 in good health and CMV-seropositive. Input material: PBMCs. The chain uses TRBV2 and TRBJ2-1; D uncertain. The CDR3 sequence is CASSEDWSNEQFF. CDR3 in DNA: TGTGCCAGCAGTGAAGATTGGAGCAATGAGCAGTTCTTC.